In its sample, the clone carrying this T cell receptor (beta chain) was seen many times. Its antigen is as yet unknown. With 3 bases removed from V and 6 bases from J, the gap between germline ends came to 15 bases. The CDR3 totals 14 residues. Germline V gene sequence: CDR1 MDHEN, CDR2 SYDVKM. The sequenced template was RNA, covering the TCR beta CDR3 region. HTBI primers were used in a first-round RT-PCR, which preceded a second-round multiplex PCR. Each CDR3 protein gets one entry after TCRdb re-called the multiplex PCR reads with MiXCR. The table includes some 370,000 distinct CDR3 sequences, approximately 17% detected once. This sample stems from a study of Graves' ophthalmopathy and Graves' hyperthyroidism. For the study at large: Ahead of any treatment, peripheral blood was obtained at the initial diagnosis. Overall study findings and caveats: Blood also held most thyroid clonotypes expanded above 0.001 frequency. Sensitivity reached roughly 90% and specificity 81.08% for a 13-signature model separating ophthalmopathy from stable hyperthyroidism.

Patients in the hyperthyroidism group, adults aged 18 to 65, were newly diagnosed, under 2 months' duration. Sequenced material: peripheral blood. This receptor was taken from an adult woman with stable Graves' hyperthyroidism. The rearrangement joins TRBV28 to TRBJ2-7; TRBD2 might be the D (7 bases). As DNA, the CDR3 is TGTGCCAGCAGTTTGGGGGGGCCTCTCTTCGAGCAGTACTTC. This encodes CASSLGGPLFEQYF. The full variable domain, with the rest looked up from reference TRBV28 and TRBJ2-7, is DVKVTQSSRYLVKRTGEKVFLECVQDMDHENMFWYRQDPGLGLRLIYFSYDVKMKEKGDIPEGYSVSREKKERFSLILESASTNQTSMYLCASSLGGPLFEQYFGPGTRLTVT.